The sequence of this T cell receptor (beta chain) was determined in a study of T cell responses to AZD1222 COVID-19 vaccine. This CDR3 comprises 18 residues. The germline V gene has CDR1 LGHNA and CDR2 YNFKEQ. V gave up 0 bases and J gave up 0 bases; unmatched junction bases: 11. Sequenced by immunoSEQ multiplex PCR; TCRdb stores in-frame clones only, minus some. The sample records around 160,000 clones, 80% to 85% being singletons. This receptor was taken from an adult in good health. Sequencing was performed on peripheral blood, taken on day 0 of MenACWY control vaccination. This chain links TRBV4-2 with TRBJ2-7; 7 nucleotides align to TRBD1. This chain's CDR3 is CASSQDDHRGRVSYEQYF. DNA for the CDR3: TGTGCCAGCAGCCAAGACGACCACAGGGGACGGGTCTCCTACGAGCAGTACTTC.